The rows below give T cell receptor beta chains drawn from one sample of a study of blood T cell repertoires in COVID-19. Using immunoSEQ multiplex PCR, the repertoire was profiled, and TCRdb retains in-frame clones only, with some absent. The table shows about 250,000 clones, with approximately 85% occurring only once. The sequenced sample consisted of peripheral blood. The receptors originated from a man in his forties or fifties with active or convalescent COVID-19. Both conserved end residues are part of each CDR3. A D gene is named only where the DNA matches it firmly. Clone sizes are given selectively: once, few, many, or a class where the clone is expanded.

j_gene	d_gene	v_gene	abundance	CDR3nt	CDR3aa
TRBJ2-7	TRBD1	TRBV11-3	many	TGTGCCAGCGGGACAGGGTTGGGGGAGCAGTACTTC	CASGTGLGEQYF
TRBJ2-1	TRBD2	TRBV30	.	TGTGCCTGGAGGGGACTAGCGGGAGGGAAAAATGAGCAGTTCTTC	CAWRGLAGGKNEQFF
TRBJ2-7	.	TRBV18	once	TGTGCCAGCTCACTGATCCAGGGGAGTGCAGAGCAGTACTTC	CASSLIQGSAEQYF
TRBJ2-1	.	TRBV11-2	.	TGTGCCAGCAGCTTTAGGGGGTGGGGAGCGGCTAATATTTACAATGAGCAGTTCTTC	CASSFRGWGAANIYNEQFF
TRBJ2-5	.	TRBV2	once	TGTGCCAGCGTACAGGGTTTGAAAGAGACCCAGTACTTC	CASVQGLKETQYF
TRBJ1-1	.	TRBV7-2	once	TGTGCCAGCAGCTCCCAAGTGGGAGACACTGAAGCTTTCTTT	CASSSQVGDTEAFF
TRBJ1-2	TRBD1	TRBV12-5	.	TGTGCTAGTGGACCTACTACCGGGACAGACAACTATGGCTACACCTTC	CASGPTTGTDNYGYTF
TRBJ2-6	TRBD1	TRBV5-8	.	TGTGCCAGCAGCCATTCGTCCGGGACAGGACTCTCTGGGGCCAACGTCCTGACTTTC	CASSHSSGTGLSGANVLTF
TRBJ1-4	TRBD1	TRBV5-1	.	TGCGCCAGCAGCGACAGGGGTTCGGCTAATGAAAAACTGTTTTTT	CASSDRGSANEKLFF
TRBJ1-1	.	TRBV18	once	TGTGCCAGCTCACCAATGGGCAGGACTGAAGCTTTCTTT	CASSPMGRTEAFF
TRBJ2-1	.	TRBV5-6	.	TGTGCCAGCAGCCGTCCCACGAGCTCCTACAATGAGCAGTTCTTC	CASSRPTSSYNEQFF
TRBJ1-1	TRBD1	TRBV7-3	.	TGTGCCAGCAGCTCCGGTGGGACAGCGGAAGCTTTCTTT	CASSSGGTAEAFF
TRBJ2-6	.	TRBV5-6	.	TGTGCCAGCCTTTTAACGACTGTCTCTGGGGCCAACGTCCTGACTTTC	CASLLTTVSGANVLTF
TRBJ1-2	.	TRBV6-2/TRBV6-3	few	TGTGCCAGCAGTATCAATTATGGCTACACCTTC	CASSINYGYTF
TRBJ1-4	TRBD1	TRBV2	.	TGTGCCAGCAGGGACCGGGACAGGGGTAATGAAAAACTGTTTTTT	CASRDRDRGNEKLFF
TRBJ1-6	.	TRBV25-1	.	TGTGCCAGCAGTGTTGGGCAGGGGAATTCACCCCTCCACTTT	CASSVGQGNSPLHF
TRBJ2-7	.	TRBV14	.	TGTGCCAGCAGCCCGGACTCAAGCTCCTACGAGCAGTACTTC	CASSPDSSSYEQYF
TRBJ2-5	TRBD2	TRBV6-2/TRBV6-3	.	TGTGCCAGCACCCCGATCGGGCGACTAGCGGGAGTCGGGGAGACCCAGTACTTC	CASTPIGRLAGVGETQYF
TRBJ2-3	TRBD2	TRBV7-9	.	TGTGCCAGCAGCTTATCGGTGGGAGGGCCAACAGATACGCAGTATTTT	CASSLSVGGPTDTQYF
TRBJ2-1	.	TRBV6-5	.	TGTGCCAGCAGAACAGCAGCGGGCAATGAGCAGTTCTTC	CASRTAAGNEQFF
TRBJ1-2	TRBD1	TRBV7-2	.	TGTGCCAGCAGCTCGCGGGACAGGGGTGGCTATGGCTACACCTTC	CASSSRDRGGYGYTF
TRBJ1-2	.	TRBV6-6	.	TGTGCCAGCAGCCTACTAGCTAACTATGGCTACACCTTC	CASSLLANYGYTF
TRBJ2-5	TRBD2	TRBV2	.	TGTGCCAGCAGTGCACTGGCGGGAGGTGGAGAGACCCAGTACTTC	CASSALAGGGETQYF
TRBJ2-4	.	TRBV28	.	TGTGCCAGCAGTCACAGGGACCGGGGCAAAAACATTCAGTACTTC	CASSHRDRGKNIQYF
TRBJ1-4	TRBD1	TRBV3-1/TRBV3-2	.	TGTGCCAGCAGCCAAGGACAGGGGGCCGCAACTAATGAAAAACTGTTTTTT	CASSQGQGAATNEKLFF
TRBJ1-2	.	TRBV4-1	.	TGCGCCAGCAGCCACGCGGGAAACTATGGCTACACCTTC	CASSHAGNYGYTF
TRBJ2-7	TRBD1	TRBV28	.	TGTGCCAGCCTACCGGGACAGGGATTCTACGAGCAGTACTTC	CASLPGQGFYEQYF
TRBJ2-1	TRBD2	TRBV28	.	TGTGCCAGCGGCCTCCCTAGCGGGGACGAGCAGTTCTTC	CASGLPSGDEQFF
TRBJ2-7	.	TRBV12-3/TRBV12-4	once	TGTGCCAGCAGTTTAGGTCAGATCTACGAGCAGTACTTC	CASSLGQIYEQYF
TRBJ2-1	TRBD2	TRBV11-2	.	TGTGCCAGCAGCCCATACCGGATAGCGGGACTCTCCTACAATGAGCAGTTCTTC	CASSPYRIAGLSYNEQFF
TRBJ2-1	TRBD1	TRBV24-1	once	TGTGCCACCAGTGATTTGGGGACAGATAACAATGAGCAGTTCTTC	CATSDLGTDNNEQFF
TRBJ2-7	TRBD2	TRBV28	.	TGTGCCAGCAATAAGGCACTAGCGGGAGGTTACGAGCAGTACTTC	CASNKALAGGYEQYF
TRBJ2-1	TRBD2	TRBV3-1/TRBV3-2	once	TGTGCCAGCAGCCCCATCGGACTAGCGGGAATGTTGAATGAGCAGTTCTTC	CASSPIGLAGMLNEQFF
TRBJ2-1	TRBD2	TRBV7-7	once	TGTGCTAGCAGCTTGAGCGGGGGACCTAAGTTCTTC	CASSLSGGPKFF
TRBJ1-6	.	TRBV5-4	.	TGTGCCAGCAGCTTGGAAGTGACAGGAACTTCACCCCTCCACTTT	CASSLEVTGTSPLHF
TRBJ1-2	TRBD1	TRBV6-4	.	TGTGCCAGCAGACCCGGGACAGGGGGACTAATCTACACCTTC	CASRPGTGGLIYTF
TRBJ1-2	.	TRBV28	.	TGTGCCAGCAGTTGGGACATAGAGGGCTATGGCTACACCTTC	CASSWDIEGYGYTF
TRBJ2-2	.	TRBV12-3/TRBV12-4	once	TGTGCCAGCAAGCCGAACGGGGAGCTGTTTTTT	CASKPNGELFF
TRBJ2-7	.	TRBV7-6	few	TGTGCCAGCAGCTTAGCGCCTAGAGACGAGCAGTACTTC	CASSLAPRDEQYF
TRBJ1-4	TRBD1	TRBV19	.	TGTGCCAGTAGTCGGACAGGGGCCGAAAAACTGTTTTTT	CASSRTGAEKLFF
TRBJ1-1	.	TRBV10-3	.	TGTGCCATCAGTAAGGACGCCGGGACAAGGAACACTGAAGCTTTCTTT	CAISKDAGTRNTEAFF
TRBJ2-7	.	TRBV5-1	.	TGCGCCAGCAGCTTCCTAGACTTAGCCTACGAGCAGTACTTC	CASSFLDLAYEQYF
TRBJ2-5	TRBD2	TRBV5-4	.	TGTGCCAGCAGCTTGGGGACTAGCGGGATAAGGGAGACCCAGTACTTC	CASSLGTSGIRETQYF
TRBJ2-7	TRBD1	TRBV5-1	.	TGCGCCAGCAGCCAACAGGGGATCCACGAGCAGTACTTC	CASSQQGIHEQYF
TRBJ2-2	.	TRBV6-2/TRBV6-3	.	TGTGCCAGCAGTTACTCAGCGGAGAACACCGGGGAGCTGTTTTTT	CASSYSAENTGELFF
TRBJ2-1	TRBD2	TRBV7-8	.	TGTGCCAGCAGCTACGGGACTAGGGCACCAAGGGGGCAGTTCTTC	CASSYGTRAPRGQFF
TRBJ1-5	.	TRBV27	.	TGTGCCAGCAGTTACACCGGCAATCAGCCCCAGCATTTT	CASSYTGNQPQHF
TRBJ1-1	.	TRBV5-5	.	TGTGCCAGCAGCTTGGTAGTGACAGCTGAAGCTTTCTTT	CASSLVVTAEAFF
TRBJ2-3	.	TRBV19	.	TGTGCCAGTGGGGCCGGGCCCCGAGGATCAGATACGCAGTATTTT	CASGAGPRGSDTQYF
TRBJ2-7	TRBD2	TRBV10-3	.	TGTGCCATCAGTGAGCCTGTACTAGCGAATACCTACGAGCAGTACTTC	CAISEPVLANTYEQYF
TRBJ2-1	TRBD2	TRBV5-1	.	TGCGCCAGCAGCGGGACTAGCGGGAGCGGTGTCTACAATGAGCAGTTCTTC	CASSGTSGSGVYNEQFF
TRBJ1-2	.	TRBV12-3/TRBV12-4	few	TGTGCCAGCAGCCGAACAGGATATGGCTACACCTTC	CASSRTGYGYTF
TRBJ2-6	.	TRBV30	.	TGTGCCTGGAGTATAATGGGCAGGGGTTACTCTGGGGCCAACGTCCTGACTTTC	CAWSIMGRGYSGANVLTF
TRBJ1-2	.	TRBV7-2	.	TGTGCCAGCTCTCCTGTTGGGGGGGCCCGGGCGGACTACACCTTC	CASSPVGGARADYTF
TRBJ1-4	.	TRBV10-1	once	TGCGCCAGCCAAGCCAGCGACGAGAAAGGAAAACTGTTTTTT	CASQASDEKGKLFF
TRBJ2-1	TRBD2	TRBV3-1/TRBV3-2	.	TGTGCCAGCAGCCAAGAACTCCTAGCGGGAGGGCAGTTCTTC	CASSQELLAGGQFF
TRBJ2-7	TRBD1	TRBV5-5	.	TGTGCCAGCAGCTTGTGGTTGGGACAGGGGGCTCGCGAGCAGTACTTC	CASSLWLGQGAREQYF
TRBJ2-1	.	TRBV4-3	few	TGCGCCAGCAGCCAAGATCGTATAGTAGCGCGAGGGGAGCAGTTCTTC	CASSQDRIVARGEQFF
TRBJ1-1	TRBD1	TRBV6-5	.	TGTGCCGGGAAGACAGGGATGAACACTGAAGCTTTCTTT	CAGKTGMNTEAFF
TRBJ2-3	.	TRBV19	.	TGTGCCAGTAGTGAAGGGGCTCTTTTCACAGATACGCAGTATTTT	CASSEGALFTDTQYF